A single sample gave rise to the 11 T cell receptor beta chains below, sequenced in a study of identical twins. A single record per CDR3 protein comes from TCRdb applying MiXCR to the 5' RACE reads. The data contain about 690,000 distinct CDR3 sequences, 5.5% to 7.5% of them singletons. The sequencing sample was made of naive T cells sorted from blood. Receptor source: a man aged 18 to 29 in good health.

This clonotype was seen more than once but under ten times. V gene TRBV11-2 combines with J gene TRBJ1-6; no reliable D call. The CDR3 consists of 16 residues. V lost 2 bases and J lost 1, with 9 bases in between. Per the germline V gene, CDR1 is SGHAT and CDR2 is FQNNGV. The CDR3 region is CASSLSWVSYNSPLHF. CDR3 coding DNA: TGTGCCAGCAGCTTAAGTTGGGTTTCCTATAATTCACCCCTCCACTTT.

The V and J genes are TRBV7-7 and TRBJ2-5; a weak D match, TRBD1 (6 bases). This CDR3 comprises 14 residues. The V and J ends lost 5 bases and 2 bases respectively, with 12 bases between them. CDR1 SSHAT and CDR2 FNYEAQ come from the germline V gene (reference sequence). This CDR3 reads CASSPGAVQETQYF. The CDR3 DNA reads as TGTGCCAGCAGCCCAGGGGCAGTACAAGAGACCCAGTACTTC.

In this sample, this clonotype turned up many times. The J gene is TRBJ2-3, the V gene TRBV4-3; D might be TRBD2 (6 bases). Trimming stripped 3 bases from V and 4 bases from J, with 11 bases between. The CDR3 consists of 14 residues. Germline V gene lookup returns CDR1 LGHNA and CDR2 YSLEER. CDR3 loop: CASSQEGLSDTQYF. In nucleotides, the CDR3 is TGCGCCAGCAGCCAGGAGGGACTGTCAGATACGCAGTATTTT.

This clonotype occurred a few times. The rearrangement uses TRBV20-1 and TRBJ2-7; 12 positions match TRBD1. Trimming cost V 0 bases and J 4 bases; bases outside gene matches: 4. CDR3 length: 15 amino acids. Germline V gene data show CDR1 as DFQATT and CDR2 as SNEGSKA (reference sequence). CDR3: CSARDAGQGAYEQYF. CDR3 nucleotide sequence: TGCAGTGCTAGAGATGCGGGACAGGGGGCGTACGAGCAGTACTTC.

The table lists this clonotype with many counts. V gene TRBV2 combines with J gene TRBJ2-3; no reliable D call. The V end was cut by 3 bases, the J end by 2 bases, with 6 bases between. In germline, CDR1 is SNHLY, CDR2 FYNNEI. This CDR3 contains 13 residues. The CDR3 is CASSDATTDTQYF. CDR3 coding DNA: TGTGCCAGCAGTGACGCGACCACAGATACGCAGTATTTT.

The table lists this clonotype with many counts. This chain links TRBV5-1 with TRBJ2-2, with unresolved D. The V end lost 4 bases, the J end lost 1 base, and 8 bases lay between the germline ends. Germline V gene lookup returns CDR1 SGHRS and CDR2 YFSETQ. There are 14 residues in the CDR3. In DNA, the CDR3 is TGCGCCAGCAGCACCGACAAGAACACCGGGGAGCTGTTTTTT. Translation: CASSTDKNTGELFF.

This clonotype showed up many times. V usage is TRBV7-9 and J usage is TRBJ1-6; D perhaps matches TRBD1 (6 bases). Per the germline V gene, CDR1 is SEHNR and CDR2 is FQNEAQ (reference sequence). V lost 1 base, J lost 8 bases, and 18 bases lay in between. The CDR3 length is 17 residues. The CDR3 DNA reads TGTGCCAGCAGCTTAGGAACCAGGGGACGGACGGATTCACCCCTCCACTTT. Translated: CASSLGTRGRTDSPLHF. The full variable domain, its missing parts supplied by reference TRBV7-9 and TRBJ1-6, is DTGVSQNPRHKITKRGQNVTFRCDPISEHNRLYWYRQTLGQGPEFLTYFQNEAQLEKSRLLSDRFSAERPKGSFSTLEIQRTEQGDSAMYLCASSLGTRGRTDSPLHFGNGTRLTVT.

This clonotype was observed a few times. This chain joins TRBV20-1 and TRBJ2-5, with no clear D. Germline CDR1 is DFQATT and CDR2 is SNEGSKA (reference sequence). This CDR3 is built from 13 residues. V was pared by 6 bases and J by 1 base, with 12 bases between. The CDR3 DNA follows: TGCAGTGCCTGCCGATCGAGCCAAGAGACCCAGTACTTC. Protein: CSACRSSQETQYF.

This clonotype has ten or more counts. The J gene is TRBJ1-6, the V gene TRBV27; TRBD1 is a possible D gene (5 bases). The CDR3 is 15 amino acids. The V and J ends lost 8 bases and 9 bases respectively, with 20 bases between them. Per germline, CDR1 MNHEY and CDR2 SMNVEV (reference sequence). CDR3 in amino acids: CASGSLQVSSSPLHF. The CDR3 bases are TGTGCCAGCGGATCGTTACAGGTTTCTAGTTCACCCCTCCACTTT.

This clonotype was seen a handful of times. The rearrangement uses TRBV4-2 and TRBJ2-2; D possibly corresponds to TRBD2 (6 bases). Trimming pared 4 bases from V and 4 bases from J, leaving 13 bases between. This CDR3 region has 15 residues. The germline gives CDR1 LGHNA, CDR2 YNFKEQ. CDR3 loop: CASSPMGGGTGELFF. The CDR3 nucleotides are TGTGCCAGCAGCCCTATGGGGGGAGGCACCGGGGAGCTGTTTTTT.

The genes are TRBV20-1 and TRBJ2-7; TRBD1 is a possible D gene (5 bases). CDR3 length: 15 residues. The V end lost 6 bases, the J end lost 1 base, and 19 bases lay between the germline ends. CDR1 is DFQATT and CDR2 is SNEGSKA in the germline V gene (reference sequence). The CDR3 DNA sequence: TGCAGTGCCCCTCAGGGCGCTGGAGCTTCCTACGAGCAGTACTTC. Its translation is CSAPQGAGASYEQYF.